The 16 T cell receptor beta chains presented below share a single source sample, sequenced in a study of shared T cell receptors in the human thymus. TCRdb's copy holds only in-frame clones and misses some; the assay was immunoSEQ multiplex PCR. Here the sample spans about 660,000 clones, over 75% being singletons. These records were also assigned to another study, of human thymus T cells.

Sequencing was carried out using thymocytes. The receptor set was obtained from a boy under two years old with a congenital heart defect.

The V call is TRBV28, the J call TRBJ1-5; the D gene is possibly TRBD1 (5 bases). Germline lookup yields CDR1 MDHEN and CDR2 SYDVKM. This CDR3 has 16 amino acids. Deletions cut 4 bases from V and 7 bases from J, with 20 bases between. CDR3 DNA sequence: TGTGCCAGCAGTTCCCTAGACAGCAGGATAGGACAGCCCCAGCATTTT. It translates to CASSSLDSRIGQPQHF.

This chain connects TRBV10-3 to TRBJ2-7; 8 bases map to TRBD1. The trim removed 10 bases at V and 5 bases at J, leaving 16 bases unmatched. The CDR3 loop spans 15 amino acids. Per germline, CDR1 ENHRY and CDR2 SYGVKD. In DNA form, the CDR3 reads TGTGCCACCAGCGTAGTGGACAGGGTCCACGACGAGCAGTACTTC. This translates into CATSVVDRVHDEQYF.

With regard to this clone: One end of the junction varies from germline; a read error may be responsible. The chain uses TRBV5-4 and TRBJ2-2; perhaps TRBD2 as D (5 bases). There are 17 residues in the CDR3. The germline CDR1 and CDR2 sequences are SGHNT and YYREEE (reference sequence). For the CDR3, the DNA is TGTGCCGGCAGCTTGGAGGCAGCCAGACTAAACACCGGGGAGCTGTTTTTT. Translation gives CAGSLEAARLNTGELFF.

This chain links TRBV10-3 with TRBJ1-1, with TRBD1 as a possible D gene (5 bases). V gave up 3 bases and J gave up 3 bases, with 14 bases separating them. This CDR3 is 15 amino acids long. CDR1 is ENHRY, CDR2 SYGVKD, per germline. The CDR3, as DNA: TGTGCCATCAGTGAAGGGGTTCATGGAGACACTGAAGCTTTCTTT. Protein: CAISEGVHGDTEAFF.

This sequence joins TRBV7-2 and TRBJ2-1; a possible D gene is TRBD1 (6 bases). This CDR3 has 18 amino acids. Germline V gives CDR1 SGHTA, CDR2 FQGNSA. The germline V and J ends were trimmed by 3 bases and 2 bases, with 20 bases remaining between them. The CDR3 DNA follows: TGTGCCAGCAGCTTCAGGGGACATCTCCGGGGCCCCTACAATGAGCAGTTCTTC. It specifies CASSFRGHLRGPYNEQFF.

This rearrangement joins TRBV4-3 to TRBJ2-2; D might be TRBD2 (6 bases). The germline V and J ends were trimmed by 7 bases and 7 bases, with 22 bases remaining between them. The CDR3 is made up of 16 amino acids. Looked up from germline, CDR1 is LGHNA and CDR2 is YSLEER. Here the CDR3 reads CASKRSGANSGGELFF. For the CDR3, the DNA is TGCGCCAGCAAGCGTAGCGGAGCGAACTCCGGCGGGGAGCTGTTTTTT.

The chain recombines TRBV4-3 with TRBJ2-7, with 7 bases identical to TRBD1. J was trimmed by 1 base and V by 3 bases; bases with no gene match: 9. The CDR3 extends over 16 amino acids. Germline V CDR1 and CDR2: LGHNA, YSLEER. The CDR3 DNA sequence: TGCGCCAGCAGCCAGGCCGTACAGACAGGGTCCTACGAGCAGTACTTC. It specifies CASSQAVQTGSYEQYF.

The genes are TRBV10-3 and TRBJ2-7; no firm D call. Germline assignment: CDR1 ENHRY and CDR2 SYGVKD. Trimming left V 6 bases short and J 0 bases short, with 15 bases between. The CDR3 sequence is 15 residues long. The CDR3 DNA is TGTGCCATCAGAGTTCAAACAGAACCCTCCTACGAGCAGTACTTC. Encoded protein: CAIRVQTEPSYEQYF.

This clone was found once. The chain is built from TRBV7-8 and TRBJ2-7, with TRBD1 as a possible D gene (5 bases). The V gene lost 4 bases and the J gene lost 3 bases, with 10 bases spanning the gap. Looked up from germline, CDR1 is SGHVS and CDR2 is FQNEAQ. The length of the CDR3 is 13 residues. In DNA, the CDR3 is TGTGCCAGCAGCTCCAGGGTCAACTACGAGCAGTACTTC. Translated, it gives CASSSRVNYEQYF.

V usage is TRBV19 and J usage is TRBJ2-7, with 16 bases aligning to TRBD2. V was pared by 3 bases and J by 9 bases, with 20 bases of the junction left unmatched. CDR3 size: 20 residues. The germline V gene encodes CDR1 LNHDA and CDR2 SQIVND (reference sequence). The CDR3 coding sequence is TGTGCCAGTAGTATCAAACAGAGCGGGACTAGCGGGAGGGCCCCAGGAGGGCAGTACTTC. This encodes CASSIKQSGTSGRAPGGQYF.

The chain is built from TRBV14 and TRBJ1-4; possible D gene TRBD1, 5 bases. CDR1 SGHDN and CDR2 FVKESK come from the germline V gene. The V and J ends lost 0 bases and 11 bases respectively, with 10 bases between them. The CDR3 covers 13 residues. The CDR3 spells CASSQDRNRKLFF. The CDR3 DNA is TGTGCCAGCAGCCAAGATCGAAACAGGAAACTGTTTTTT.

In DNA, the CDR3 is TGTGCCAGCAGTTTCGGGCGGGAGAGCTCCTACAATGAGCAGTTCTTC. Translated, it gives CASSFGRESSYNEQFF. V usage is TRBV27 and J usage is TRBJ2-1, with 7 bases identical to TRBD2. Germline CDR1 is MNHEY and CDR2 is SMNVEV (reference sequence). Germline trimming cut 3 bases from V and 0 bases from J; bases unmatched to any gene: 5. The CDR3 sequence is 16 residues long.

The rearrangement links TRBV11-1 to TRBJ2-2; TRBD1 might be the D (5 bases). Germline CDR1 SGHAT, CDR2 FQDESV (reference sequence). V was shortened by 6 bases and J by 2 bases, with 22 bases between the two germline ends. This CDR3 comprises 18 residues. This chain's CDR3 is CASSYTPRTMSNTGELFF. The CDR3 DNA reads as TGTGCCAGCAGTTATACTCCCCGGACAATGTCCAACACCGGGGAGCTGTTTTTT.

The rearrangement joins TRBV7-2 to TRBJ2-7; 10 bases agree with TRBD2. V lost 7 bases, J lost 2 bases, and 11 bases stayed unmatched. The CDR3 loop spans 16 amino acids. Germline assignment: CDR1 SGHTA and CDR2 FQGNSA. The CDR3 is CASTGAILAGTYEQYF. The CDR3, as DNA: TGTGCCAGCACCGGGGCCATACTAGCGGGAACCTACGAGCAGTACTTC.

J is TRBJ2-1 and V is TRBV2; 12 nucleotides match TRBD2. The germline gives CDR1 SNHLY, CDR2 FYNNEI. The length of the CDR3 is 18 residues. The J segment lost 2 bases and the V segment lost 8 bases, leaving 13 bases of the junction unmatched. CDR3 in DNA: TGTGCCAGCCCGAACTGGACTAGCGGGAAGGAAGCCTACAATGAGCAGTTCTTC. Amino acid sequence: CASPNWTSGKEAYNEQFF.

DNA of the CDR3: TGCGCCAGCAGCCCCCCCGGTCCCGAGACCCAGTACTTC. It specifies CASSPPGPETQYF. The chain uses TRBV5-1 and TRBJ2-5; no clear D. Per germline, CDR1 SGHRS and CDR2 YFSETQ. The ends were cut back, 4 bases at V and 5 bases at J, with 12 bases in the middle. The CDR3 has 13 amino acids.